The 30 T cell receptor beta chains listed next were all sequenced from one sample in a study of Ad26.COV2.S vaccination and SARS-CoV-2 variants. TCRdb keeps only in-frame clones here, not all; method: immunoSEQ multiplex PCR. Altogether a few hundred thousand clones are present, roughly 90% being singletons, with the ten largest covering about 3.5%. Treatment defined: around 19 received Ad26.COV2.S at low or high dose, single or two shots; about 5 received placebo; per-sample allocation not given. Sampling took place 63 days after the first vaccine or placebo injection. This specimen was peripheral blood, taken in a trial of Ad26.COV2.S vaccine versus placebo. The receptors were gathered from a person between 18 and 59 years old who received the Ad26.COV2.S COVID-19 vaccine or a placebo.

V usage is TRBV11-2 and J usage is TRBJ2-1, with 9 bases lining up with TRBD2. From germline, CDR1 is SGHAT and CDR2 FQNNGV. The CDR3 contains 16 residues. With 2 bases clipped from V and 6 bases from J, the junction kept 8 bases outside the gene matches. The CDR3 reads CASSLRARGGRNEQFF. In DNA form, the CDR3 reads TGTGCCAGCAGCTTACGGGCGCGGGGGGGCCGCAATGAGCAGTTCTTC.

The V gene is TRBV5-1, the J gene TRBJ1-1, with TRBD1 matching 8 bases. Germline lookup yields CDR1 SGHRS and CDR2 YFSETQ. V gave up 0 bases and J gave up 3 bases; unmatched junction bases: 4. CDR3 length: 15 residues. DNA for the CDR3: TGCGCCAGCAGCTTGGGGGACAGGACGGACACTGAAGCTTTCTTT. Its translation: CASSLGDRTDTEAFF.

V gene TRBV14 combines with J gene TRBJ2-3; 9 bases are a match to TRBD2. V shed 4 bases, J shed 6 bases, and the junction held 5 bases outside the gene matches. CDR1 SGHDN and CDR2 FVKESK come from the germline V gene. This CDR3 has 14 amino acids. The CDR3 sequence is CASSRGGGADTQYF. In DNA, the CDR3 is TGTGCCAGCAGCCGTGGCGGGGGGGCGGATACGCAGTATTTT.

A single count supports this clone. The chain has TRBV21-1 and TRBJ2-1; TRBD1, the table's D call, was not compared with the DNA. TRBV21-1 is tagged as a pseudogene. This CDR3 contains 18 residues. The CDR3 DNA reads TGTGCCAGCAGCAAAGTAGTAAGGAGCAGGGGATCCTACAATGAGCAGTTCTTC. Amino acids: CASSKVVRSRGSYNEQFF.

This sequence joins TRBV7-7 and TRBJ2-2; D gene uncertain. The CDR3 is 14 residues long. V lost 3 bases and J 1 base, leaving 6 bases between the germline ends. Looked up from germline, CDR1 is SSHAT and CDR2 is FNYEAQ (reference sequence). CDR3 coding DNA: TGTGCCAGCAGCTTCGCCAGGAACACCGGGGAGCTGTTTTTT. It codes for CASSFARNTGELFF.

The chain uses TRBV9 and TRBJ2-2; D is perhaps TRBD1 or TRBD2 (5 bases each). Trimming took off 0 bases at V and 4 bases at J, with 7 bases between the two ends. Germline CDR1 and CDR2: SGDLS and YYNGEE. The length of the CDR3 is 14 residues. CDR3 sequence (DNA): TGTGCCAGCAGCGTAGGGGGGACCACCGGGGAGCTGTTTTTT. Residues: CASSVGGTTGELFF.

This clone was recorded a few times. The rearrangement uses TRBV2 and TRBJ2-7; TRBD1 matches at 9 bases. Germline V lookup: CDR1 SNHLY, CDR2 FYNNEI. J was trimmed by 3 bases and V by 6 bases; bases with no gene match: 12. CDR3 length: 16 residues. In nucleotides, the CDR3 is TGTGCCAGCAGGTTTCTACCGGGACAGGGAGTCTACGAGCAGTACTTC. Translation: CASRFLPGQGVYEQYF. Using reference TRBV2 and TRBJ2-7 for the parts outside the CDR3, the full variable domain is EPEVTQTPSHQVTQMGQEVILRCVPISNHLYFYWYRQILGQKVEFLVSFYNNEISEKSEIFDDQFSVERPDGSNFTLKIRSTKLEDSAMYFCASRFLPGQGVYEQYFGPGTRLTVT.

V usage is TRBV2 and J usage is TRBJ2-1; D may be TRBD1 (6 bases). The germline V and J ends were trimmed by 2 bases and 5 bases, with 10 bases remaining between them. CDR3 size: 14 residues. The V gene's germline CDR1 is SNHLY and CDR2 FYNNEI. The CDR3 nucleotides read TGTGCCAGCAGTGAAAGGACAGATGACAATGAGCAGTTCTTC. Amino acid sequence: CASSERTDDNEQFF.

The CDR3: CASSNSGTANTEAFF. In DNA, the CDR3 is TGTGCCAGCAGCAACTCCGGGACAGCGAACACTGAAGCTTTCTTT. The V call is TRBV9, the J call TRBJ1-1, with 7 positions matching TRBD1. Germline V gene data show CDR1 as SGDLS and CDR2 as YYNGEE. CDR3 size: 15 residues. The V segment lost 4 bases and the J segment 1 base; nucleotides outside the gene matches: 7.

The chain has TRBV28 and TRBJ1-4, with D unresolved. The germline V and J ends were trimmed by 8 bases and 6 bases, with 7 bases remaining between them. The CDR3 is made up of 11 amino acids. The germline gives CDR1 MDHEN, CDR2 SYDVKM. The DNA for the CDR3 is TGTGCCAGCGGACCTCATGAAAAACTGTTTTTT. It translates to CASGPHEKLFF.

The chain employs TRBV10-3 and TRBJ1-5; no clear D gene. The V end was cut by 2 bases, the J end by 0 bases, with 14 bases between. Germline assignment: CDR1 ENHRY and CDR2 SYGVKD. The CDR3 sequence is 17 residues long. The CDR3 nucleotides read TGTGCCATCAGTGAGCGGAAGGCTTTTGATAGCAATCAGCCCCAGCATTTT. Its protein is CAISERKAFDSNQPQHF.

CDR3 amino acids: CASSPLSTGGHHEQFF. The CDR3 DNA sequence: TGCGCCAGCAGCCCCCTATCCACGGGGGGGCATCATGAGCAGTTCTTC. The chain links TRBV4-1 to TRBJ2-1; 8 positions match TRBD2. Germline CDR1 is MGHRA and CDR2 is YSYEKL. The V gene end was trimmed by 4 bases and the J gene end by 8 bases; junction bases not matched to a gene: 13. The CDR3 extends over 16 amino acids.

The genes are TRBV29-1 and TRBJ1-1, with D possibly TRBD1 on 5 matching bases. The germline gives CDR1 SQVTM, CDR2 ANQGSEA. Trimming shortened V by 6 bases and J by 3 bases, and 14 bases separated the two germline ends. This CDR3 is 13 amino acids long. CDR3 region: CSVKQGGHTEAFF. CDR3 in DNA: TGCAGCGTGAAGCAGGGCGGGCACACTGAAGCTTTCTTT.

The rearrangement links TRBV5-4 to TRBJ2-3, with 9 nucleotides matching TRBD2. Germline trimming cut 2 bases from V and 0 bases from J; bases unmatched to any gene: 7. CDR3 length equals 17 residues. Germline-derived CDR1 and CDR2 are SGHNT and YYREEE (reference sequence). This CDR3 reads CASSLMGGGGSTDTQYF. DNA for the CDR3: TGTGCCAGCAGCTTAATGGGCGGGGGGGGTAGCACAGATACGCAGTATTTT.

The CDR3 sequence is CASSLVAFSEAFF. In DNA, the CDR3 is TGTGCCAGCAGCTTAGTGGCATTTTCTGAAGCTTTCTTT. The chain couples TRBV7-9 to TRBJ1-1; D unclear. Trimming left V 1 base short and J 6 bases short, with 9 bases between. This CDR3 is 13 amino acids long. Germline V lookup: CDR1 SEHNR, CDR2 FQNEAQ (reference sequence).

In DNA form, the CDR3 reads TGTGCCAGCAGTTACTCCGCTGATCTAGCGGGAGACTACGAGCAGTACTTC. Translation gives CASSYSADLAGDYEQYF. This rearrangement joins TRBV6-2 or TRBV6-3 to TRBJ2-7, with 10 bases fitting TRBD2. Unmatched junction bases numbered 8, after V lost 0 bases and J lost 3 bases. Germline CDR1 MNHEY, CDR2 SVGEGT. CDR3 length equals 17 residues.

The chain carries TRBV30 and TRBJ1-1; D unresolved. V was clipped by 4 bases and J by 3 bases, with 15 bases between them. CDR1 GTSNPN and CDR2 SVGIG come from the germline V gene (reference sequence). The CDR3 has 14 amino acids. The CDR3 is CAWTRGSGDTEAFF. Here the CDR3 DNA reads TGTGCCTGGACCCGTGGATCCGGGGACACTGAAGCTTTCTTT.

Only one count was recorded for this clone. The chain combines TRBV18 with TRBJ2-7; 7 nucleotides match TRBD1. The junction had 14 bases not matched to a gene; V was cut back by 7 bases and J by 2 bases. CDR1 and CDR2 from the germline V gene are KGHSH and LQKENI. This CDR3 comprises 16 residues. The CDR3 DNA sequence: TGTGCCAGCTTCTCTACCGGGACAGAGCTTCCCTACGAGCAGTACTTC. This translates into CASFSTGTELPYEQYF.

The V gene is TRBV30, the J gene TRBJ1-1; no reliable D call. The CDR3 totals 9 residues. The germline gives CDR1 GTSNPN, CDR2 SVGIG (reference sequence). The V gene lost 0 bases and the J gene lost 11 bases, with 4 bases spanning the gap. This chain's CDR3 is CAWSVPAFF. CDR3 DNA sequence: TGTGCCTGGAGTGTACCTGCTTTCTTT. The variable domain in full, with the rest retrieved from reference TRBV30 and TRBJ1-1, is SQTIHQWPATLVQPVGSPLSLECTVEGTSNPNLYWYRQAAGRGLQLLFYSVGIGQISSEVPQNLSASRPQDRQFILSSKKLLLSDSGFYLCAWSVPAFFGQGTRLTVV.

The V call is TRBV3-1 (or the pseudogene TRBV3-2), the J call TRBJ2-7; TRBD2 might be the D (5 bases). The CDR3 runs 14 residues. CDR1 LGHDT and CDR2 YNNKEL come from the germline V gene (reference sequence). V was shortened by 5 bases and J by 6 bases, with 17 bases between the two germline ends. CDR3 DNA sequence: TGTGCCAGCAGCGCAAGCGAGCGGTCCCGCGAGCAGTACTTC. Translating gives CASSASERSREQYF.

This rearrangement joins TRBV20-1 to TRBJ2-5; 11 bases are shared with TRBD1. In germline, CDR1 is DFQATT, CDR2 SNEGSKA (reference sequence). The CDR3 extends over 14 amino acids. The ends lost 3 bases at V and 5 bases at J; junction bases unmatched: 5. For the CDR3, the DNA is TGCAGTGCTAGTGGACAGGGGGCGGGGGAGACCCAGTACTTC. This codes for CSASGQGAGETQYF.

The chain uses TRBV5-6 and TRBJ1-2, with no clear D. Germline CDR1 reads SGHDT; CDR2 reads YYEEEE. The CDR3 contains 14 residues. Trimming cost V 1 base and J 4 bases, with 11 bases left between them. CDR3 region: CASSLFNMGYGYTF. The CDR3 DNA reads TGTGCCAGCAGCTTGTTTAATATGGGCTATGGCTACACCTTC.

The gene calls are TRBV7-9 and TRBJ1-1, with 7 nucleotides matching TRBD1. Germline V gene sequence: CDR1 SEHNR, CDR2 FQNEAQ (reference sequence). The ends lost 5 bases at V and 1 base at J; junction bases unmatched: 4. The CDR3 extends over 14 amino acids. Here the CDR3 DNA reads TGTGCCAGCAGCCCCCGACAGGGGAACACTGAAGCTTTCTTT. This sequence encodes CASSPRQGNTEAFF.

The rearrangement uses TRBV4-2 and TRBJ2-7, with D maybe TRBD1 (6 bases). Germline CDR1 and CDR2: LGHNA and YNFKEQ. The CDR3 has 13 amino acids. Trimming removed 2 bases from V and 6 bases from J, with 11 bases in between. The CDR3 DNA sequence: TGTGCCAGCAGCCAACTGCAGGGGTCCGAGCAGTACTTC. It yields the protein CASSQLQGSEQYF.

The J gene is TRBJ1-2, the V gene TRBV15, with D possibly TRBD1 on 5 matching bases. Trimming cost V 3 bases and J 6 bases, with 14 bases left between them. CDR3 length: 14 residues. Germline V gives CDR1 LNHNV, CDR2 YYDKDF (reference sequence). The CDR3 DNA sequence: TGTGCCACCAGCAGCGGGGGGGATCAAGATGGCTACACCTTC. Its translation is CATSSGGDQDGYTF.

The chain carries TRBV30 and TRBJ2-7; D is unresolved. The CDR3 loop spans 13 amino acids. Trimming removed 2 bases at V and 3 bases at J, with 11 bases between. Germline CDR1 and CDR2: GTSNPN and SVGIG (reference sequence). Written as DNA, the CDR3 is TGTGCCTGGAGTCTAAGGGTAGACTACGAGCAGTACTTC. Its translation: CAWSLRVDYEQYF.

This clone has only a few counts. The J gene is TRBJ2-5, the V gene TRBV4-1; 9 bases match TRBD1. The germline CDR1 and CDR2 sequences are MGHRA and YSYEKL. The trim removed 3 bases at V and 3 bases at J, leaving 2 bases unmatched. This CDR3 is built from 14 residues. CDR3 in DNA: TGCGCCAGCAGCCAGGGGACAGGGAAAGAGACCCAGTACTTC. It encodes CASSQGTGKETQYF.

This clone was observed a single time. The chain has TRBV5-8 and TRBJ1-1; the D gene is possibly TRBD1 (5 bases). Trimming stripped 1 base from V and 3 bases from J, with 16 bases between. Germline V gene sequence: CDR1 SGHTS, CDR2 YDEGEE. This CDR3 region has 16 residues. The CDR3 reads CASSLMLRGLDTEAFF. In nucleotides, the CDR3 is TGTGCCAGCAGCTTGATGCTAAGGGGCTTGGACACTGAAGCTTTCTTT.

This chain joins TRBV4-3 and TRBJ1-4; D gene unclear. The CDR3 length is 14 residues. Germline V gene sequence: CDR1 LGHNA, CDR2 YSLEER. Trimming removed 0 bases from V and 5 bases from J, with 7 bases in between. For the CDR3, the DNA is TGCGCCAGCAGCCAAGACGGGCAAAATGAAAAACTGTTTTTT. Translated, it gives CASSQDGQNEKLFF.

The V and J genes are TRBV18 and TRBJ1-2; a possible D gene is TRBD1 (5 bases). Germline CDR1 reads KGHSH; CDR2 reads LQKENI. The V gene lost 2 bases and the J gene lost 2 bases, with 9 bases spanning the gap. The length of the CDR3 is 14 residues. CDR3 coding DNA: TGTGCCAGCTCACCATCGGCAGGGAACTATGGCTACACCTTC. It yields the protein CASSPSAGNYGYTF.